This T cell receptor (beta chain) stems from a study of blood T cell repertoires in COVID-19. Across the whole study: Sites across the United States, Italy and Spain contributed samples from acute and convalescent COVID-19. Sample material is recorded as cDNA or gDNA derived from T cells, B-cell-depleted T cells, or PBMCs.

The CDR3 has 16 amino acids. CDR1 ENHRY and CDR2 SYGVKD come from the germline V gene. J lost 8 bases, V lost 3 bases, and 12 bases had no gene match. As handled by the study authors: Amplification of reference gene primers was used by the study to estimate nucleated cell counts. Profiled with immunoSEQ multiplex PCR; TCRdb holds only in-frame clones, not every one. V, J and clone size are those of that table, while D and trimming were read from the DNA. The table records about 260,000 clones, roughly nine tenths of them present only once. Sequenced sample: peripheral blood. This TCR came from a man aged 60-69 years who had recovered from COVID-19. The V call is TRBV10-3, the J call TRBJ2-3; 9 bases fit TRBD1. The CDR3 DNA sequence: TGTGCCATCAGTGACCAAGGACAGGGGAGCCCAGCTACGCAGTATTTT. Amino acids: CAISDQGQGSPATQYF.